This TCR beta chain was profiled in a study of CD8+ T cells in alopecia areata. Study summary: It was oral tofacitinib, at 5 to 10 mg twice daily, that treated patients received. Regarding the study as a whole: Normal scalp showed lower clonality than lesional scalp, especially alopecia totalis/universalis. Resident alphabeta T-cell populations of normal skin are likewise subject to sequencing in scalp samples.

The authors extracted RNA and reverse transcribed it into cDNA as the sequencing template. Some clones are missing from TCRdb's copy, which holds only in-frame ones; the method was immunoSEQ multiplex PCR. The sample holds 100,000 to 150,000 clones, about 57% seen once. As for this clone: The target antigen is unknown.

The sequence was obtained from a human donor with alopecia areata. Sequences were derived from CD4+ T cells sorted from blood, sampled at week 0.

CDR3 residues: CASSSGQYEQYF. For the CDR3, the DNA is TGTGCCAGTAGTTCGGGACAGTACGAGCAGTACTTC. The chain couples TRBV19 to TRBJ2-7; TRBD1 agrees at 7 bases. Unmatched junction bases numbered 2, after V lost 5 bases and J lost 4 bases. Germline V CDR1 and CDR2: LNHDA, SQIVND (reference sequence). The CDR3 totals 12 residues.